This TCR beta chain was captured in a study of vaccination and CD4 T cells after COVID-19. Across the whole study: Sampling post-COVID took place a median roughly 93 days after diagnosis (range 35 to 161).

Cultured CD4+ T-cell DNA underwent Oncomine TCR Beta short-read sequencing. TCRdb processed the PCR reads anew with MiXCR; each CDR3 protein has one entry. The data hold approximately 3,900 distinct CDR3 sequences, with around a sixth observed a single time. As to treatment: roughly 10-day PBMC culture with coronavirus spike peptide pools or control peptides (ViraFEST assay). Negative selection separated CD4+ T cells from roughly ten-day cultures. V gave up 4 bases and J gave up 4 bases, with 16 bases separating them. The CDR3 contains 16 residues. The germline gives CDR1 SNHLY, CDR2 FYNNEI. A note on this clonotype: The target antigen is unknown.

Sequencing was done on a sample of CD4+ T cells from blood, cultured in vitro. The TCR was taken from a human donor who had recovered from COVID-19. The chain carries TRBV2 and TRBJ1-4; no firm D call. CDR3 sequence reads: CASSVSVGQRNEKLFF. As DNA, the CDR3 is TGTGCCAGCAGTGTTTCGGTAGGGCAGCGTAATGAAAAACTGTTTTTT.